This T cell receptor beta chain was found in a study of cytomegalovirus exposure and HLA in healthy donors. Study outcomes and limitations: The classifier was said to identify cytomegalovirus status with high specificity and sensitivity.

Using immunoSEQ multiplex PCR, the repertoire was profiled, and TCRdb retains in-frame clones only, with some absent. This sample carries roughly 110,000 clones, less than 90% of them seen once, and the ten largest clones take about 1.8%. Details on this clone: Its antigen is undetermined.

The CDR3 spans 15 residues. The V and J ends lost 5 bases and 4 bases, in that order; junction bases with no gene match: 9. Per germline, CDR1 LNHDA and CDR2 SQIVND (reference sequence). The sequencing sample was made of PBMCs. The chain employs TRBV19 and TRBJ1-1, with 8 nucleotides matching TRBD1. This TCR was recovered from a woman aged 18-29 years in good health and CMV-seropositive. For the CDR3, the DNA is TGTGCCAGTAGTGCACTTGACAGGGGTCGCACTGAAGCTTTCTTT. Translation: CASSALDRGRTEAFF.